The entry below gives a single T cell receptor beta chain sequence along with its context. Antigen unknown. Mismatch with germline at one junction end may stem from a read error. The germline V gene encodes CDR1 SGHTA and CDR2 FQGNSA. The length of the CDR3 is 15 residues. This entry belongs to a study of blood T cells in healthy people across ages. Findings and limits, study-wide: Long-lived and aged donors differed, with more naive CD4+ cells and higher diversity in the long-lived.

Through a sample-barcoded 5' primer and a J-beta primer mix, a second PCR was run for 7 to 11 cycles. Every single cDNA molecule received a tag from a template-switch adaptor with 12 random nucleotides. Each of the samples gave a minimum of 2.5 million paired-end reads that contained CDR3. TCRdb processed the 5' RACE reads anew with MiXCR; each CDR3 protein has one entry. The sample comprises about 640,000 distinct CDR3 sequences, 45% to 65% of which are singletons, and over 30% rests with the top ten. The sample consisted of blood. The V call is TRBV7-2, the J call TRBJ2-7, with a tentative D call TRBD1 (5 bases). The origin of this receptor is a man between 60 and 75 years old in good health. CDR3 loop: CASSLVGVVSYGQYF. CDR3 nucleotides: TGTGCCAGCAGCTTAGTAGGGGTGGTCTCCTACGGGCAGTACTTC.